Shown below are 19 T cell receptor beta chains from a single sample sequenced in a study of TIL therapy for anti-PD-1-resistant metastatic lung cancer. This was the immunoSEQ v3 assay. Sequencing used immunoSEQ multiplex PCR; TCRdb keeps in-frame clones, though not all of them. The repertoire holds 45,000 to 60,000 clones, with 65% to 80% as singletons. Time point denoted: pre-treatment sample, taken before nivolumab and TIL therapy. Pleural nodules or supraclavicular lymph nodes made up most of the excised metastases sampled. The source was tumor tissue, collected at baseline. The receptors shown here come from a person aged 25-79 years with non-small cell lung cancer.

This chain connects TRBV19 to TRBJ2-2, with 10 bases matching TRBD2. The junction had 10 bases not matched to a gene; V was cut back by 6 bases and J by 6 bases. The CDR3 is made up of 16 amino acids. Germline values: CDR1 LNHDA, CDR2 SQIVND (reference sequence). DNA of the CDR3: TGTGCCAGTAGGCCGCAGCGGGGGGGCCCCGCCGGGGAGCTGTTTTTT. Residues: CASRPQRGGPAGELFF.

The V gene is TRBV9, the J gene TRBJ2-7; perhaps D is TRBD1 or TRBD2 (6 bases each). CDR1 SGDLS and CDR2 YYNGEE come from the germline V gene. Trimming pared 0 bases from V and 4 bases from J, leaving 14 bases between. The CDR3 runs 15 residues. DNA for the CDR3: TGTGCCAGCAGCGTAGGATCAGGAGGGGGGTACGAGCAGTACTTC. It translates to CASSVGSGGGYEQYF.

This clone was counted between two and nine times. The rearrangement links TRBV11-2 to TRBJ1-6; D unresolved. CDR1 and CDR2 (germline): SGHAT, FQNNGV. The CDR3 length is 18 residues. The germline V and J ends were trimmed by 5 bases and 0 bases, with 17 bases remaining between them. CDR3 residues: CASSQPSTTSSYNSPLHF. The CDR3 nucleotides are TGTGCCAGCAGCCAACCTAGCACCACGAGCTCCTATAATTCACCCCTCCACTTT.

This chain uses TRBV27 with TRBJ2-7, with D perhaps matching TRBD2 (6 bases). The germline CDR1 and CDR2 sequences are MNHEY and SMNVEV (reference sequence). This CDR3 has 13 amino acids. Deletions cut 4 bases from V and 4 bases from J, with 11 bases between. CDR3 in amino acids: CASSWGGAYEQYF. The CDR3 DNA follows: TGTGCCAGCAGTTGGGGCGGGGCGTACGAGCAGTACTTC.

The count of this clone is one. V usage is TRBV6-5 and J usage is TRBJ2-7, with D unclear. The germline CDR1 and CDR2 sequences are MNHEY and SVGAGI. This CDR3 spans 15 amino acids. Trimming left V 5 bases short and J 3 bases short, with 17 bases between. The CDR3 DNA follows: TGTGCCAGCAGTCCGGACGTTAGGGCAAACTACGAGCAGTACTTC. Protein sequence: CASSPDVRANYEQYF.

The rearrangement joins TRBV28 to TRBJ1-3, with 8 positions matching TRBD1. V gave up 5 bases and J gave up 0 bases; unmatched junction bases: 3. Germline CDR1 MDHEN, CDR2 SYDVKM. This CDR3 has 15 residues. The CDR3 bases are TGTGCCAGCAGTACAGGGGGGAGCTCTGGAAACACCATATATTTT. Translation gives CASSTGGSSGNTIYF.

The genes are TRBV6-6 and TRBJ2-1; 7 nucleotides line up with TRBD1. The V gene end was trimmed by 6 bases and the J gene end by 8 bases; junction bases not matched to a gene: 4. Germline lookup yields CDR1 MNHNY and CDR2 SVGAGI (reference sequence). CDR3 length equals 12 residues. CDR3 bases: TGTGCCAGCAGCACAAGGGGGCATGAGCAGTTCTTC. Its translation: CASSTRGHEQFF.

The rearrangement joins TRBV10-3 to TRBJ2-1; 9 bases map to TRBD2. V shed 3 bases and J 15 bases; nucleotides not matched to a gene: 9. Germline-derived CDR1 and CDR2 are ENHRY and SYGVKD. The CDR3 has 13 residues. The CDR3 region has the DNA TGTGCCATCAGTGACCTGACACTAGCGGGTCTGTTCTTC. Protein: CAISDLTLAGLFF.

This clone was counted a few times. The chain recombines TRBV5-4 with TRBJ1-2, with TRBD1 matching over 7 bases. The V and J ends lost 4 bases and 2 bases, in that order; junction bases with no gene match: 8. There are 15 residues in the CDR3. Looked up from germline, CDR1 is SGHNT and CDR2 is YYREEE (reference sequence). CDR3 in DNA: TGTGCCAGCAGCCTCCCAGGACAGGAAAACTATGGCTACACCTTC. Its translation is CASSLPGQENYGYTF.

The rearrangement joins TRBV10-3 to TRBJ1-4, with a weak D call TRBD1 (5 bases). Germline V CDR1 and CDR2: ENHRY, SYGVKD. The length of the CDR3 is 13 residues. V shed 9 bases and J shed 4 bases, with 12 bases lying between them. Written as DNA, the CDR3 is TGTGCCATTGGCAGGGCTATTAATGAAAAACTGTTTTTT. This encodes CAIGRAINEKLFF.

The genes are TRBV30 and TRBJ1-1, with D possibly TRBD1 on 6 matching bases. The CDR3 runs 13 residues. Germline V gene lookup returns CDR1 GTSNPN and CDR2 SVGIG (reference sequence). The V end lost 8 bases, the J end lost 2 bases, and 15 bases lay between the germline ends. The CDR3 nucleotides read TGTGCCGGCAGAACAGGGAGAAACACTGAAGCTTTCTTT. Encoded protein: CAGRTGRNTEAFF.

The rearrangement joins TRBV4-1 to TRBJ1-2; D is ambiguous. From germline, CDR1 is MGHRA and CDR2 YSYEKL. V was cut by 5 bases and J by 7 bases, with 14 bases left in between. The CDR3 has 13 amino acids. CDR3 in amino acids: CASSLDGLPGYTF. The CDR3 DNA is TGCGCCAGCAGCTTAGACGGGCTTCCTGGCTACACCTTC.

The rearrangement joins TRBV27 to TRBJ1-2; TRBD1 aligns across 12 bases. The CDR3 has 16 residues. Germline CDR1 is MNHEY and CDR2 is SMNVEV (reference sequence). With V trimmed by 6 bases and J by 5 bases, 10 bases remained unmatched. CDR3: CASRNPGQGAGYGYTF. The CDR3 DNA reads TGTGCCAGCAGAAATCCGGGACAGGGGGCGGGGTATGGCTACACCTTC.

The rearrangement uses TRBV5-1 and TRBJ2-5; 9 bases fit TRBD1. Trimming cost V 3 bases and J 11 bases; bases outside gene matches: 11. The CDR3 consists of 14 residues. Per the germline V gene, CDR1 is SGHRS and CDR2 is YFSETQ. The CDR3 sequence: CASSSGTGSGEQYF. DNA of the CDR3: TGCGCCAGCAGCTCCGGGACAGGGAGTGGAGAGCAGTACTTC.

In its sample, this clone was seen a few times. The chain employs TRBV27 and TRBJ2-7; unclear D gene. Trimming stripped 1 base from V and 2 bases from J, with 9 bases between. CDR3 size: 14 residues. Germline CDR1 and CDR2: MNHEY and SMNVEV (reference sequence). The CDR3 loop is CASSLLAPTYEQYF. In DNA form, the CDR3 reads TGTGCCAGCAGTTTATTAGCTCCAACCTACGAGCAGTACTTC.

The CDR3 bases are TGTGCCAGCAGCGTAGTGGTGGGAGTGGATACGCAGTATTTT. Translating it yields CASSVVVGVDTQYF. The chain carries TRBV9 and TRBJ2-3, with D tentatively TRBD2 (5 bases). The germline gives CDR1 SGDLS, CDR2 YYNGEE. The CDR3 length is 14 residues. Trimming took off 0 bases at V and 6 bases at J, with 11 bases between the two ends. Variable domain in full (rest from reference TRBV9 and TRBJ2-3): DSGVTQTPKHLITATGQRVTLRCSPRSGDLSVYWYQQSLDQGLQFLIQYYNGEERAKGNILERFSAQQFPDLHSELNLSSLELGDSALYFCASSVVVGVDTQYFGPGTRLTVL.

The rearrangement uses TRBV19 and TRBJ2-1; TRBD1 aligns across 7 bases. The length of the CDR3 is 13 residues. V lost 6 bases to trimming and J lost 3 bases; unmatched junction nucleotides: 2. Germline lookup yields CDR1 LNHDA and CDR2 SQIVND (reference sequence). CDR3 in DNA: TGTGCCAGTAGAGGGACAGTCTACAATGAGCAGTTCTTC. This translates into CASRGTVYNEQFF.

V usage is TRBV7-6 and J usage is TRBJ2-7, with TRBD2 identical over 13 bases. CDR3 size: 17 residues. The V segment lost 0 bases and the J segment 2 bases; nucleotides outside the gene matches: 4. The germline V gene has CDR1 SGHVS and CDR2 FNYEAQ. CDR3 in amino acids: CASSLAPTSGGAYEQYF. In nucleotides, the CDR3 is TGTGCCAGCAGCTTAGCGCCCACTAGCGGGGGGGCCTACGAGCAGTACTTC.

Regarding this clone: A junction end diverges from the germline sequence, so it may reflect a read error. V usage is TRBV11-3 and J usage is TRBJ1-3; 7 nucleotides agree with TRBD1. CDR1 is SGHNT, CDR2 YENEEA, per germline. The CDR3 has 14 residues. CDR3 protein: CASNLRGPGNTIYF. In nucleotides, the CDR3 is TGTGCCAGCAACTTAAGGGGGCCTGGAAACACCATATATTTT.